This passage covers 32 T cell receptor beta chains from one sample sequenced in a study of T cell repertoires in cytomegalovirus infection. No antigen has been identified for these receptors. TCRdb ran MiXCR on the reads and lists one entry per CDR3 protein. The profile shows some 110,000 distinct CDR3 sequences, roughly a tenth of them singletons. The material sequenced was PBMCs, sequenced either directly or after in vitro stimulation (not recorded which). The source of these receptors is a human donor in good health (CMV status not recorded). Some clones in this sample may be carry-over from other donors' samples.

The sample holds many counts of this clonotype. The V gene is TRBV7-2, the J gene TRBJ1-3, with D possibly matching TRBD1 (5 bases). Looked up from germline, CDR1 is SGHTA and CDR2 is FQGNSA. V lost 0 bases to trimming and J lost 0 bases, with 12 bases between them. CDR3 length: 17 residues. DNA of the CDR3: TGTGCCAGCAGCTTAGCGCCCCAGGGCGCCTCTGGAAACACCATATATTTT. This gives the protein CASSLAPQGASGNTIYF.

The chain is built from TRBV7-2 and TRBJ2-1, with D unresolved. This CDR3 spans 16 amino acids. V gave up 6 bases and J gave up 1 base, with 16 bases separating them. From germline, CDR1 is SGHTA and CDR2 FQGNSA. The CDR3 DNA follows: TGTGCCAGCAGTGTCCACTTTGAGAGATCCTACAATGAGCAGTTCTTC. Translated: CASSVHFERSYNEQFF.

In this sample, this clonotype turned up many times. The chain couples TRBV7-2 to TRBJ2-7, with D maybe TRBD1 (9 bases). The V end lost 1 base, the J end lost 3 bases, and 28 bases lay between the germline ends. Germline-derived CDR1 and CDR2 are SGHTA and FQGNSA. The CDR3 runs 20 residues. The chain's CDR3 is CASSLGRGGQGTFWIYEQYF. DNA for the CDR3: TGTGCCAGCAGCTTAGGCCGGGGGGGACAGGGTACTTTTTGGATCTACGAGCAGTACTTC.

In this sample, this clonotype turned up many times. The V and J genes are TRBV12-3 or TRBV12-4 and TRBJ2-5; 8 bases line up with TRBD1. J gave up 2 bases and V 7 bases, and 6 bases lay outside the gene matches. The CDR3 consists of 14 residues. CDR3 sequence (DNA): TGTGCCAGCACCGGGACAGGAGAACAAGAGACCCAGTACTTC. This sequence encodes CASTGTGEQETQYF.

This clonotype came up many times. The chain couples TRBV10-3 to TRBJ2-5; perhaps TRBD1 as D (5 bases). The CDR3 is 17 residues long. CDR1 is ENHRY, CDR2 SYGVKD, per germline. Deletions cut 2 bases from V and 2 bases from J, with 18 bases between. The DNA of the CDR3 is TGTGCCATCAGTGAGCGGCAGGGTCTGACCAAACAAGAGACCCAGTACTTC. It codes for CAISERQGLTKQETQYF.

The table lists this clonotype with many counts. The chain uses TRBV6-1 and TRBJ2-3; 14 positions match TRBD2. CDR3 length: 15 amino acids. Trimming at V came to 6 bases and at J to 4 bases, leaving 3 bases not matched to a gene. CDR1 and CDR2 (germline): MNHNS, SASEGT. The CDR3 sequence: CASRTTSGGADTQYF. For the CDR3, the DNA is TGTGCCAGCAGGACGACTAGCGGGGGGGCAGATACGCAGTATTTT.

This clonotype was seen many times. J is TRBJ2-3 and V is TRBV11-2; D possibly corresponds to TRBD2 (6 bases). The V gene's germline CDR1 is SGHAT and CDR2 FQNNGV. Trimming took off 5 bases at V and 2 bases at J, with 14 bases between the two ends. This CDR3 is 15 amino acids long. The CDR3 protein is CASSPGDSYTDTQYF. CDR3 nucleotides: TGTGCCAGCAGCCCCGGGGACTCCTACACAGATACGCAGTATTTT. Using reference TRBV11-2 and TRBJ2-3 for the parts outside the CDR3, the full variable domain is EAGVAQSPRYKIIEKRQSVAFWCNPISGHATLYWYQQILGQGPKLLIQFQNNGVVDDSQLPKDRFSAERLKGVDSTLKIQPAKLEDSAVYLCASSPGDSYTDTQYFGPGTRLTVL.

This clonotype was counted ten times or more. The chain is built from TRBV7-2 and TRBJ1-1; D ambiguous. CDR3 length: 12 residues. Germline V gene lookup returns CDR1 SGHTA and CDR2 FQGNSA. V dropped 5 bases and J dropped 5 bases, with 9 bases sitting between them. CDR3 sequence reads: CASSEQRTEAFF. The CDR3 nucleotides read TGTGCCAGCAGCGAACAGCGGACTGAAGCTTTCTTT.

This clonotype was observed many times. The V call is TRBV19, the J call TRBJ1-5, with D hard to call. Germline values: CDR1 LNHDA, CDR2 SQIVND (reference sequence). This CDR3 is built from 13 residues. V gave up 3 bases and J gave up 11 bases, with 14 bases separating them. The CDR3 DNA reads TGTGCCAGTAGTATGACGCCGAGGATGTCCCAGCATTTT. It encodes CASSMTPRMSQHF. Combining the CDR3 with reference TRBV19 and TRBJ1-5 gives the whole variable domain DGGITQSPKYLFRKEGQNVTLSCEQNLNHDAMYWYRQDPGQGLRLIYYSQIVNDFQKGDIAEGYSVSREKKESFPLTVTSAQKNPTAFYLCASSMTPRMSQHFGDGTRLSIL.

This clonotype was observed many times. This chain joins TRBV4-1 and TRBJ2-1; no reliable D call. The CDR3 extends over 15 amino acids. Germline lookup yields CDR1 MGHRA and CDR2 YSYEKL. V shed 1 base and J shed 2 bases, with 9 bases lying between them. The CDR3 region is CASSQGPLTYNEQFF. CDR3 nucleotide sequence: TGCGCCAGCAGCCAAGGGCCCCTAACCTACAATGAGCAGTTCTTC.

V gene TRBV6-6 combines with J gene TRBJ2-3; 11 bases are a match to TRBD2. The germline CDR1 and CDR2 sequences are MNHNY and SVGAGI (reference sequence). V dropped 6 bases and J dropped 10; count of bases not matched to a gene: 6. The CDR3 is made up of 13 amino acids. CDR3 DNA sequence: TGTGCCAGCAGCCGACTAGCGGGGACTGCGCAGTATTTT. Translation gives CASSRLAGTAQYF.

This clonotype was counted only a few times. This chain links TRBV5-1 with TRBJ1-3; D is unclear. Trimming stripped 5 bases from V and 8 bases from J, with 17 bases between. This CDR3 has 14 amino acids. CDR1 is SGHRS and CDR2 is YFSETQ in the germline V gene. This CDR3 reads CASRISDASDTIYF. The CDR3 bases are TGCGCCAGCAGAATTTCGGATGCTTCGGACACCATATATTTT.

This rearrangement joins TRBV20-1 to TRBJ2-5, with 9 bases fitting TRBD2. The CDR3 is 16 residues long. V lost 0 bases, J lost 5 bases, and 10 bases stayed unmatched. Germline-derived CDR1 and CDR2 are DFQATT and SNEGSKA (reference sequence). Here the CDR3 reads CSARDPVAGVVETQYF. As DNA, the CDR3 is TGCAGTGCTAGAGACCCGGTAGCGGGAGTGGTTGAGACCCAGTACTTC.

This chain connects TRBV28 to TRBJ2-1; D unclear. CDR1 and CDR2 from the germline V gene are MDHEN and SYDVKM. CDR3 size: 14 residues. V was trimmed by 5 bases and J by 3 bases, leaving 11 bases between them. CDR3: CASSTVLNYNEQFF. In nucleotides, the CDR3 is TGTGCCAGCAGTACCGTGTTGAACTACAATGAGCAGTTCTTC.

Details on this clonotype: A junction end diverges from the germline sequence, so it may reflect a read error. The chain joins TRBV29-1 to TRBJ2-7, with D possibly TRBD1 on 7 matching bases. The CDR3 is made up of 16 amino acids. In germline, CDR1 is SQVTM, CDR2 ANQGSEA. The CDR3 DNA reads TGCAGCGTTGAGGGAGGAAGGACAGGATTAATCTACGAGCGGTACTTC. Its protein product is CSVEGGRTGLIYERYF.

This clonotype showed up many times. The chain combines TRBV6-2 or TRBV6-3 with TRBJ2-7; 10 nucleotides agree with TRBD1. The CDR3 runs to 15 residues. V lost 5 bases, J lost 5 bases, and 9 bases stayed unmatched. In germline, CDR1 is MNHEY, CDR2 SVGEGT. CDR3 nucleotide sequence: TGTGCCAGCAGTGGACAGGGGGAACCATCCAACGAGCAGTACTTC. Translation gives CASSGQGEPSNEQYF.

This clonotype was counted ten times or more. The V call is TRBV5-4, the J call TRBJ2-1; the match to TRBD2 covers 8 bases. Germline CDR1 reads SGHNT; CDR2 reads YYREEE (reference sequence). CDR3 length equals 15 residues. Trimming took 3 bases from V and 9 from J; bases not matched to a gene: 11. In nucleotides, the CDR3 is TGTGCCAGCAGCTACCGGACTAGCCTAATCAGTGAGCAGTTCTTC. This gives the protein CASSYRTSLISEQFF.

This clonotype has at least ten counts. The chain links TRBV7-2 to TRBJ2-3; D uncertain. The CDR3 consists of 13 residues. The V gene's germline CDR1 is SGHTA and CDR2 FQGNSA. V was clipped by 3 bases and J by 5 bases, with 9 bases between them. Here the CDR3 DNA reads TGTGCCAGCAGCTTGGTCGTAGAAGATACGCAGTATTTT. Residues: CASSLVVEDTQYF.

This clonotype was recorded many times. V is TRBV7-9 and J is TRBJ2-5; no clear D. The V and J ends lost 1 base and 2 bases respectively, with 11 bases between them. Germline V gene data show CDR1 as SEHNR and CDR2 as FQNEAQ (reference sequence). The CDR3 is made up of 15 amino acids. As DNA, the CDR3 is TGTGCCAGCAGCTTAGGTTTCCGCGGTCAAGAGACCCAGTACTTC. It translates to CASSLGFRGQETQYF.

There are a few counts of this clonotype. This chain joins TRBV27 and TRBJ2-1, with 15 nucleotides matching TRBD2. Germline CDR1 is MNHEY and CDR2 is SMNVEV (reference sequence). Trimming at V came to 9 bases and at J to 10 bases, leaving 7 bases not matched to a gene. There are 14 residues in the CDR3. CDR3 region: CASRGLAGGWEQFF. CDR3 in DNA: TGTGCCAGTAGGGGACTAGCGGGAGGATGGGAGCAGTTCTTC.

This clonotype came up many times. The V call is TRBV10-3, the J call TRBJ2-1, with a possible D match to TRBD2 (5 bases). The germline V and J ends were trimmed by 5 bases and 6 bases, with 14 bases remaining between them. The CDR3 has 14 amino acids. Germline V gene data show CDR1 as ENHRY and CDR2 as SYGVKD. CDR3 nucleotide sequence: TGTGCCATCAGTACCCGCACTAGTTCCAATGAGCAGTTCTTC. Its translation is CAISTRTSSNEQFF.

The genes are TRBV2 and TRBJ1-4; perhaps TRBD1 as D (5 bases). V gave up 0 bases and J gave up 4 bases, with 18 bases separating them. CDR3 size: 18 residues. Germline V gene data show CDR1 as SNHLY and CDR2 as FYNNEI. The CDR3 loop is CASSEATPWGVGNEKLFF. CDR3 DNA sequence: TGTGCCAGCAGTGAAGCCACACCGTGGGGGGTCGGTAATGAAAAACTGTTTTTT.

This clonotype was detected only a few times. J is TRBJ1-1 and V is TRBV15; 9 nucleotides line up with TRBD1. With V trimmed by 4 bases and J by 5 bases, 5 bases remained unmatched. This CDR3 comprises 14 residues. CDR1 and CDR2 from the germline V gene are LNHNV and YYDKDF (reference sequence). The CDR3 DNA follows: TGTGCCACCAGCAAGAACAGGGGGCGAACTGAAGCTTTCTTT. This codes for CATSKNRGRTEAFF.

The chain is built from TRBV7-2 and TRBJ2-1; 12 bases line up with TRBD2. Germline lookup yields CDR1 SGHTA and CDR2 FQGNSA. The CDR3 sequence is 15 residues long. The CDR3 loop is CASGLAGLSYNEQFF. The DNA for the CDR3 is TGTGCGAGCGGACTAGCGGGATTATCCTACAATGAGCAGTTCTTC.

This clonotype has at least ten counts. The V call is TRBV7-9, the J call TRBJ1-2, with D possibly TRBD1 on 6 matching bases. This CDR3 contains 15 residues. Trimming cost V 5 bases and J 8 bases, with 21 bases left between them. Germline CDR1 is SEHNR and CDR2 is FQNEAQ (reference sequence). CDR3 nucleotides: TGTGCCAGCAGCCGAGGGGGGAAAAGGACTATCGGCTACACCTTC. Protein: CASSRGGKRTIGYTF.

This chain joins TRBV6-5 and TRBJ2-3; 7 bases map to TRBD2. Germline V CDR1 and CDR2: MNHEY, SVGAGI. With V trimmed by 2 bases and J by 6 bases, 5 bases remained unmatched. This CDR3 contains 14 residues. The CDR3 nucleotides read TGTGCCAGCAGTTACCGAGGCGGGAGTGATACGCAGTATTTT. This encodes CASSYRGGSDTQYF.

This clonotype has a count of ten or more. The CDR3 region has the DNA TGTGCCAGCAGCTTCGGACTAGCGGGAGGATCTCGCACAGATACGCAGTATTTT. Its protein product is CASSFGLAGGSRTDTQYF. The rearrangement joins TRBV7-2 to TRBJ2-3; 14 nucleotides agree with TRBD2. This CDR3 is built from 18 residues. The germline V gene encodes CDR1 SGHTA and CDR2 FQGNSA. With 3 bases clipped from V and 1 base from J, the junction kept 6 bases outside the gene matches. The full variable domain, its missing parts supplied by reference TRBV7-2 and TRBJ2-3, is GAGVSQSPSNKVTEKGKDVELRCDPISGHTALYWYRQSLGQGLEFLIYFQGNSAPDKSGLPSDRFSAERTGGSVSTLTIQRTQQEDSAVYLCASSFGLAGGSRTDTQYFGPGTRLTVL.

The chain employs TRBV5-6 and TRBJ2-5; perhaps TRBD1 as D (5 bases). CDR3 length: 12 amino acids. V dropped 2 bases and J dropped 5 bases, with 7 bases sitting between them. In germline, CDR1 is SGHDT, CDR2 YYEEEE. CDR3 sequence: CASSLTGETQYF. Written as DNA, the CDR3 is TGTGCCAGCAGCTTAACAGGCGAGACCCAGTACTTC.

This clonotype was seen a handful of times. The chain employs TRBV5-4 and TRBJ1-4; D gene uncertain. The CDR3 has 15 amino acids. V was cut by 4 bases and J by 6 bases, with 16 bases left in between. Germline V gene sequence: CDR1 SGHNT, CDR2 YYREEE (reference sequence). The CDR3 is CASSQTKAADEKLFF. DNA for the CDR3: TGTGCCAGCAGCCAAACCAAAGCGGCAGATGAAAAACTGTTTTTT.

A few counts support this clonotype. V usage is TRBV27 and J usage is TRBJ2-7; TRBD2 agrees at 11 bases. Per germline, CDR1 MNHEY and CDR2 SMNVEV (reference sequence). The CDR3 extends over 15 amino acids. Unmatched junction bases numbered 6, after V lost 4 bases and J lost 4 bases. CDR3 protein: CASSSPGTSGYEQYF. CDR3 DNA sequence: TGTGCCAGCAGTTCTCCGGGGACTAGCGGTTACGAGCAGTACTTC.

This clonotype was observed many times. V is TRBV28 and J is TRBJ1-1, with a tentative D call TRBD1 (5 bases). This CDR3 is built from 11 residues. The germline V and J ends were trimmed by 4 bases and 11 bases, with 11 bases remaining between them. CDR1 and CDR2 (germline): MDHEN, SYDVKM. Here the CDR3 reads CASSYRSRAFF. The CDR3 region has the DNA TGTGCCAGCAGTTACAGGTCTAGGGCTTTCTTT. Full variable domain (outside the CDR3, taken from reference TRBV28 and TRBJ1-1): DVKVTQSSRYLVKRTGEKVFLECVQDMDHENMFWYRQDPGLGLRLIYFSYDVKMKEKGDIPEGYSVSREKKERFSLILESASTNQTSMYLCASSYRSRAFFGQGTRLTVV.

This clonotype was counted many times. This chain links TRBV7-2 with TRBJ2-2, with 13 positions matching TRBD2. This CDR3 region has 15 residues. Germline V lookup: CDR1 SGHTA, CDR2 FQGNSA. V was pared by 5 bases and J by 6 bases, with 3 bases of the junction left unmatched. The CDR3 sequence: CASSRTSGRAGELFF. DNA of the CDR3: TGTGCCAGCAGCCGTACTAGCGGGAGGGCCGGGGAGCTGTTTTTT.